The clone carrying this T cell receptor (beta chain) was seen more than once but under ten times. The target antigen is unknown. Germline CDR1 SGHRS, CDR2 YFSETQ. V was cut by 4 bases and J by 2 bases, with 12 bases left in between. CDR3 size: 14 residues. The PCR used 60 Vbeta and 13 Jbeta primers. Libraries were prepared by immunoSEQ multiplex PCR; TCRdb keeps only in-frame clonotypes and omits some of them. The sample includes about 170,000 clones, 75% to 90% of them seen just once. This sample stems from a study of cytomegalovirus exposure and HLA in healthy donors. Regarding the study as a whole: As a later analysis showed, a missense DCLRE1C variant was linked to trimming of TCR beta V- and J-genes. Other equally common chains were less clonally expanded than HLA-associated TCR beta chains, a later analysis showed.

The sequence came from a woman under 30 in good health and CMV-seronegative. V usage is TRBV5-1 and J usage is TRBJ2-5, with a weak D call TRBD2 (6 bases). Sequenced input: PBMCs. In nucleotides, the CDR3 is TGCGCCAGCAGCCCTGGACGGGAGCAAGAGACCCAGTACTTC. As protein: CASSPGREQETQYF.